One and the same sample provided the 15 T cell receptor beta chains below, sequenced in a study of cytomegalovirus exposure and HLA in healthy donors. PCR used 60 Vbeta primers and 13 Jbeta primers. Sequencing was performed with immunoSEQ multiplex PCR; in TCRdb, only in-frame clones are kept and a portion is missing. The repertoire holds roughly 200,000 clones, with around 80% as singletons. Material for sequencing was PBMCs. The origin of the receptors is a woman between 40 and 50 years old in good health and CMV-seronegative.

The chain carries TRBV9 and TRBJ2-6; no clear D gene. V lost 1 base and J lost 4, with 3 bases in between. This CDR3 contains 13 residues. The germline CDR1 and CDR2 sequences are SGDLS and YYNGEE. The CDR3 spells CASSVSGANVLTF. The CDR3 bases are TGTGCCAGCAGCGTATCAGGGGCCAACGTCCTGACTTTC.

The rearrangement joins TRBV27 to TRBJ1-1; 9 positions match TRBD1. Trimming at V came to 5 bases and at J to 5 bases, leaving 12 bases not matched to a gene. CDR1 MNHEY and CDR2 SMNVEV come from the germline V gene (reference sequence). This CDR3 comprises 16 residues. The CDR3 region has the DNA TGTGCCAGCAGTAGTCCCGGGACAGGGCCGGGGACTGAAGCTTTCTTT. Amino acids: CASSSPGTGPGTEAFF.

V is TRBV30 and J is TRBJ1-1, with D perhaps TRBD1 (6 bases). Per germline, CDR1 GTSNPN and CDR2 SVGIG (reference sequence). The CDR3 runs to 12 residues. With 3 bases removed from V and 10 bases from J, the gap between germline ends came to 15 bases. This chain's CDR3 is CAWSGTLLGAFF. For the CDR3, the DNA is TGTGCCTGGAGCGGGACACTATTGGGAGCTTTCTTT.

V usage is TRBV5-6 and J usage is TRBJ2-7, with D possibly TRBD1 on 7 matching bases. The CDR3 is 13 residues long. Germline CDR1 is SGHDT and CDR2 is YYEEEE. V gave up 4 bases and J gave up 4 bases, with 12 bases separating them. CDR3 in amino acids: CASSPTGRYEQYF. The CDR3 DNA is TGTGCCAGCAGCCCGACAGGGAGGTACGAGCAGTACTTC. Full variable domain (missing parts from reference TRBV5-6 and TRBJ2-7): DAGVTQSPTHLIKTRGQQVTLRCSPKSGHDTVSWYQQALGQGPQFIFQYYEEEERQRGNFPDRFSGHQFPNYSSELNVNALLLGDSALYLCASSPTGRYEQYFGPGTRLTVT.

The CDR3 bases are TGTGCCAGCAGTGAAACAGACACTGAAGCTTTCTTT. Protein sequence: CASSETDTEAFF. The chain recombines TRBV6-1 with TRBJ1-1; D gene ambiguous. This CDR3 spans 12 amino acids. V gave up 2 bases and J gave up 3 bases, with 4 bases separating them. The V gene's germline CDR1 is MNHNS and CDR2 SASEGT.

The chain combines TRBV15 with TRBJ1-1; D uncertain. Trimming removed 7 bases at V and 6 bases at J, with 18 bases between. Germline values: CDR1 LNHNV, CDR2 YYDKDF (reference sequence). This CDR3 contains 14 residues. CDR3 sequence reads: CATTSMEGPAEAFF. The CDR3, as DNA: TGTGCCACCACCTCGATGGAGGGCCCAGCTGAAGCTTTCTTT.

The rearrangement links TRBV9 to TRBJ2-1; TRBD2 agrees at 9 bases. V dropped 3 bases and J dropped 0; count of bases not matched to a gene: 7. The germline gives CDR1 SGDLS, CDR2 YYNGEE. This CDR3 has 17 amino acids. The DNA of the CDR3 is TGTGCCAGCAGCGGCCTAGCGGGAAGGAGCTCCTACAATGAGCAGTTCTTC. Its translation is CASSGLAGRSSYNEQFF.

V is TRBV4-1 and J is TRBJ2-2; possible D gene TRBD2, 6 bases. There are 16 residues in the CDR3. Germline lookup yields CDR1 MGHRA and CDR2 YSYEKL. V lost 0 bases and J lost 2, with 10 bases in between. Written as DNA, the CDR3 is TGCGCCAGCAGCCAAGATCAGGACTATAACACCGGGGAGCTGTTTTTT. It translates to CASSQDQDYNTGELFF.

The chain recombines TRBV25-1 with TRBJ1-1, with D unclear. V lost 9 bases and J lost 4, with 6 bases in between. Germline loops: CDR1 MGHDK, CDR2 SYGVNS. The CDR3 spans 10 residues. CDR3 DNA sequence: TGTGCCAGTAGGAGCACTGAAGCTTTCTTT. Translation: CASRSTEAFF.

The chain employs TRBV7-8 and TRBJ2-1; 11 bases are shared with TRBD1. After removal of 4 bases from V and 2 bases from J, the junction contained 10 bases not matched to a gene. The CDR3 loop spans 18 amino acids. CDR1 and CDR2 from the germline V gene are SGHVS and FQNEAQ. CDR3 amino acids: CASSSHPDRGRTYNEQFF. The DNA of the CDR3 is TGTGCCAGCAGCTCTCACCCGGACAGGGGGCGAACCTACAATGAGCAGTTCTTC.

The chain carries TRBV19 and TRBJ2-5, with TRBD1 identical over 7 bases. Germline V gene sequence: CDR1 LNHDA, CDR2 SQIVND (reference sequence). The CDR3 is made up of 13 amino acids. After removal of 5 bases from V and 1 base from J, the junction contained 1 base not matched to a gene. CDR3 bases: TGTGCCAGTAGTCACAGGGGCCAAGAGACCCAGTACTTC. It specifies CASSHRGQETQYF.

This chain links TRBV6-6 with TRBJ1-2; the match to TRBD1 covers 9 bases. The CDR3 runs to 16 residues. CDR1 and CDR2 from the germline V gene are MNHNY and SVGAGI (reference sequence). V lost 5 bases, J lost 6 bases, and 13 bases stayed unmatched. The CDR3 sequence is CASSLSHRGRMDGYTF. CDR3 nucleotide sequence: TGTGCCAGCAGTCTATCTCACAGGGGGCGCATGGATGGCTACACCTTC.

J is TRBJ1-2 and V is TRBV4-1; no reliable D call. Germline loops: CDR1 MGHRA, CDR2 YSYEKL. V lost 1 base and J 0 bases, leaving 9 bases between the germline ends. CDR3 length: 15 residues. The CDR3 here is CASSQVGRTNYGYTF. Here the CDR3 DNA reads TGCGCCAGCAGCCAAGTCGGGAGGACTAACTATGGCTACACCTTC.

The chain joins TRBV4-1 to TRBJ2-3; 9 bases are a match to TRBD2. CDR1 is MGHRA and CDR2 is YSYEKL in the germline V gene. The CDR3 consists of 16 residues. After removal of 1 base from V and 9 bases from J, the junction contained 11 bases not matched to a gene. The CDR3 coding sequence is TGCGCCAGCAGCCAAGGCCCGCGGGAGGGCCTTTGGACGCAGTATTTT. Residues: CASSQGPREGLWTQYF.

This chain links TRBV10-1 with TRBJ2-1; D might be TRBD1 (6 bases). CDR1 is WNHNN, CDR2 SYGVQD, per germline (reference sequence). CDR3 length: 15 amino acids. Trimming took 0 bases from V and 0 from J, leaving 6 bases between them. The CDR3 bases are TGCGCCAGCAGTGAGTCAGGGGGCTCCTACAATGAGCAGTTCTTC. Translation gives CASSESGGSYNEQFF.